This T cell receptor beta chain is drawn from a study of cytomegalovirus exposure and HLA in healthy donors. For this clone: Its cognate antigen is unknown.

The study, taken as a whole, reports: It was reported that the classifier diagnosed cytomegalovirus status with high specificity and sensitivity in both the original and validation cohorts. In a later analysis, TCR beta V- and J-gene trimming showed a link to a missense DCLRE1C variant. Further analysis was carried out later, and it showed several of the most significant clusters appearing linked to common viral pathogens.

This PCR relied on a set of 60 Vbeta primers and 13 Jbeta primers. Generated by immunoSEQ multiplex PCR, the TCRdb table keeps only in-frame clones and is missing some. The sample yields 120,000 to 150,000 clones, approximately 80% seen once. The sequenced sample consisted of PBMCs. This clonotype was sampled from a woman aged 40-49 years in good health and CMV-seronegative.

DNA of the CDR3: TGTGCCAGCAGCCGCGGGACTAACTACGAGCAGTACTTC. It is translated as CASSRGTNYEQYF. This chain uses TRBV7-3 with TRBJ2-7; 7 bases line up with TRBD2. The CDR3 consists of 13 residues. J was trimmed by 3 bases and V by 5 bases; bases with no gene match: 4. Looked up from germline, CDR1 is SGHTA and CDR2 is FQGTGA.